Below are 8 T cell receptor beta chains sequenced from a single sample in a study of blood T cell repertoires in COVID-19. The method was immunoSEQ multiplex PCR; TCRdb's version includes in-frame clones alone and lacks a portion of them. The repertoire has fewer than 350,000 clones, about 91% of them found once; the top ten carry around 10%. The sample comprised peripheral blood. The receptors stem from a man aged 25 to 45 with COVID-19, enrolled during active disease.

The J gene is TRBJ2-1, the V gene TRBV29-1; 12 nucleotides line up with TRBD2. This CDR3 is built from 14 residues. CDR1 is SQVTM and CDR2 is ANQGSEA in the germline V gene. The V gene end was trimmed by 3 bases and the J gene end by 4 bases; junction bases not matched to a gene: 1. In DNA, the CDR3 is TGCAGCGTTGAGGGACTAGCGGGTTACAATGAGCAGTTCTTC. It yields the protein CSVEGLAGYNEQFF.

This clone was seen just once. This chain joins TRBV19 and TRBJ1-5, with 7 bases lining up with TRBD1. The CDR3 loop spans 14 amino acids. The germline V gene encodes CDR1 LNHDA and CDR2 SQIVND (reference sequence). V dropped 3 bases and J dropped 3; count of bases not matched to a gene: 2. In DNA, the CDR3 is TGTGCCAGTAGTATGGGACAGATCAATCAGCCCCAGCATTTT. Its translation is CASSMGQINQPQHF.

J is TRBJ2-7 and V is TRBV11-2, with D possibly TRBD2 on 6 matching bases. Per germline, CDR1 SGHAT and CDR2 FQNNGV. There are 15 residues in the CDR3. V dropped 4 bases and J dropped 2 bases, with 15 bases sitting between them. Here the CDR3 DNA reads TGTGCCAGCAGCTCCGGGCGGGACTCCACCTACGAGCAGTACTTC. It yields the protein CASSSGRDSTYEQYF.

The chain combines TRBV3-1 (or the pseudogene TRBV3-2) with TRBJ1-1, with a possible D match to TRBD1 (5 bases). Germline V gene lookup returns CDR1 LGHDT and CDR2 YNNKEL (reference sequence). The CDR3 covers 14 residues. Trimming removed 2 bases at V and 0 bases at J, with 7 bases between. Here the CDR3 DNA reads TGTGCCAGCAGCCAACAGGGCATGAACACTGAAGCTTTCTTT. As protein: CASSQQGMNTEAFF.

CDR3 sequence (DNA): TGTGCCAGCAGCAGGAGGGGACAGAGGAATGAGCAGTTCTTC. It encodes CASSRRGQRNEQFF. The chain has TRBV21-1 and TRBJ2-1; the table calls TRBD1, which could not be checked here. TRBV21-1 is an annotated pseudogene. The CDR3 is 14 residues long.

The chain uses TRBV25-1 and TRBJ1-2; D remains unclear. Germline lookup yields CDR1 MGHDK and CDR2 SYGVNS. V shed 1 base and J shed 7 bases, with 16 bases lying between them. The CDR3 is 15 amino acids. The CDR3 sequence: CASSEFGGTPRGYTF. Here the CDR3 DNA reads TGTGCCAGCAGTGAATTTGGAGGAACCCCCCGTGGCTACACCTTC.

The chain carries TRBV19 and TRBJ1-1; D is unresolved. The CDR3 is 17 residues long. Germline V lookup: CDR1 LNHDA, CDR2 SQIVND (reference sequence). V was pared by 1 base and J by 7 bases, with 22 bases between. In DNA form, the CDR3 reads TGTGCCAGTAGTATAGGGGCAGCCGCGGGAGAGGCACTTGAAGCTTTCTTT. Amino acids: CASSIGAAAGEALEAFF.

This chain joins TRBV12-5 and TRBJ2-2; TRBD1 matches 7 bases. The V gene's germline CDR1 is LGHNT and CDR2 FRNRAP. The CDR3 runs 14 residues. The J segment lost 6 bases and the V segment lost 6 bases, leaving 7 bases of the junction unmatched. CDR3 residues: CASGQGDGAGELFF. The CDR3 nucleotides read TGTGCTAGTGGCCAGGGGGATGGGGCCGGGGAGCTGTTTTTT.